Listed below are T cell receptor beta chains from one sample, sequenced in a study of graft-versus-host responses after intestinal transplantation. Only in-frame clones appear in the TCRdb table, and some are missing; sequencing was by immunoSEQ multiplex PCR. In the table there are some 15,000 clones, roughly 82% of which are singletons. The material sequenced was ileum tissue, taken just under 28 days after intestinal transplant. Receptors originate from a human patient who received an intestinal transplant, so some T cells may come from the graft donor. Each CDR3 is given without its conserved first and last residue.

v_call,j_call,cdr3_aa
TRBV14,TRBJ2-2,ASSQRASANTGELF
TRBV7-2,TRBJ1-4,ASSRAGVHEKLF
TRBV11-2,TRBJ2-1,ASSLGRGYNEQF
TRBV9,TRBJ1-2,ASSVGKESYGYT
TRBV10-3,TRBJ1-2,AISERGDRPNYGYT
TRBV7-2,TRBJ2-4,ASSLVSGSAKNIQY
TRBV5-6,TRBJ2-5,ASSFIRQETQY
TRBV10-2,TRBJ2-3,AILTGTRLPDTQY
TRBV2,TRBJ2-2,ASSVRDRATGELF
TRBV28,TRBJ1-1,ATRRGSTEAF
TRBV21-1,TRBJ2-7,ASSFRDRGLRPSSYEQY
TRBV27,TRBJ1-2,ASSLTGNYGYT
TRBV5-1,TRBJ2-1,ASSLVGTALGDEQF
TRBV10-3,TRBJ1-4,AISETGQANEKLF
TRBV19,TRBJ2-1,ASSLSAGGVNEQF
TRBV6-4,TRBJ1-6,ASITPVGGSAYNSPLH
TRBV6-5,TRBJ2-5,ASSSYSSGGAGSQY
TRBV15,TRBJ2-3,ATTGQDLDTQY